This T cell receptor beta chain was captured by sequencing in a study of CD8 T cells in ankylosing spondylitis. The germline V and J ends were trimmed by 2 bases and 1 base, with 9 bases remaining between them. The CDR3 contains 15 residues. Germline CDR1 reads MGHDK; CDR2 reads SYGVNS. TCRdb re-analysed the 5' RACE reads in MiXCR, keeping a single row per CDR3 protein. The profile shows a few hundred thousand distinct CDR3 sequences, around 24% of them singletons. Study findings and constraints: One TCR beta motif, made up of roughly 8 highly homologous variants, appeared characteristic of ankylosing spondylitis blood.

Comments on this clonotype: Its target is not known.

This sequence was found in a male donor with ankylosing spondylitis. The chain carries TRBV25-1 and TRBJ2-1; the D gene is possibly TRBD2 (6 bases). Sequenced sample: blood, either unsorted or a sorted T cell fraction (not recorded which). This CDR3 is CASSEPAGSYNEQFF. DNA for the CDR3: TGTGCCAGCAGTGAACCTGCGGGGTCCTACAATGAGCAGTTCTTC. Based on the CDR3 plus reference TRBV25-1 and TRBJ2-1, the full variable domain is EADIYQTPRYLVIGTGKKITLECSQTMGHDKMYWYQQDPGMELHLIHYSYGVNSTEKGDLSSESTVSRIRTEHFPLTLESARPSHTSQYLCASSEPAGSYNEQFFGPGTRLTVL.